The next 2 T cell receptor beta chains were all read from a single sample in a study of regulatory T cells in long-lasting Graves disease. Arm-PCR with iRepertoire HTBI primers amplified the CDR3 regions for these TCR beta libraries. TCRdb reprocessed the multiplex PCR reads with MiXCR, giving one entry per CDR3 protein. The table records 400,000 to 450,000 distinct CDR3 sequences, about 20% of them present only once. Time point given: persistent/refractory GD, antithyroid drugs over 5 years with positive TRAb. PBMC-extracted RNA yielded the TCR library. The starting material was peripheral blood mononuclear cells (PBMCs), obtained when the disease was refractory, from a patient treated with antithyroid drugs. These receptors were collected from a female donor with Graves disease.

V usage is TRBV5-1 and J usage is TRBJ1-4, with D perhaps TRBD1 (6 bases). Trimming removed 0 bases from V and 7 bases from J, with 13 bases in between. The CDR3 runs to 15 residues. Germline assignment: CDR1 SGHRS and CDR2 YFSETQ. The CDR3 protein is CASSLVGGPGEKLFF. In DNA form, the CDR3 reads TGCGCCAGCAGCTTGGTTGGGGGGCCGGGTGAAAAACTGTTTTTT.

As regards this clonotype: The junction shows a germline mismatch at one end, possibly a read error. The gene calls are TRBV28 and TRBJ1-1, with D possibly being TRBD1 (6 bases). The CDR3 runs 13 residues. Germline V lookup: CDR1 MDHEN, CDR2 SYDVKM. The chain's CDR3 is CASSRTGLTGAFF. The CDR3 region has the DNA TGTGCCAGCAGCCGAACAGGGTTGACTGGAGCTTTCTTT.